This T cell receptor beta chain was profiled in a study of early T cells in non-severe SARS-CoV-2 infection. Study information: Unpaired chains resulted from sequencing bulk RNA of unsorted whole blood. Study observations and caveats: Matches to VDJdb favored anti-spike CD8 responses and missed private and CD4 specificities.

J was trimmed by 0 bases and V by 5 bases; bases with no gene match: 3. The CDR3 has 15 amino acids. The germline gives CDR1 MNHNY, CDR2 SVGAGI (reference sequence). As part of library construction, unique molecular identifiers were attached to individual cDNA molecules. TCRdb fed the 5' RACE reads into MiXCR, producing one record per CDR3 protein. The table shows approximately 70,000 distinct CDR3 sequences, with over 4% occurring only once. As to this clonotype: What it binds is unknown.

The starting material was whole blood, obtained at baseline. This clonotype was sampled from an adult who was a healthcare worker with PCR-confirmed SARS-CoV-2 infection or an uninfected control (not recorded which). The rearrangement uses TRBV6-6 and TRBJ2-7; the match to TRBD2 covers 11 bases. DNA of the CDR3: TGTGCCAGCAGTCCACTAGCGGGGGTCTCCTACGAGCAGTACTTC. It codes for CASSPLAGVSYEQYF.